This note documents a single T cell receptor (beta chain) sequence. TCRdb keeps only in-frame clones here, not all; method: immunoSEQ multiplex PCR. The profile shows around 95,000 clones, about nine tenths of them singletons. This record belongs to a study of siplizumab effects on memory and regulatory T cells. The clonotype comes from a human donor in good health. What was sequenced was CD4+ T cells sorted from blood.

CDR3 nucleotides: TGTGCCAGCTCACCACTGGGACGGGGGCGAGAGACCCAGTACTTC. It encodes CASSPLGRGRETQYF. The chain has TRBV18 and TRBJ2-5, with D possibly being TRBD1 or TRBD2 (6 bases each). The CDR3 covers 15 residues. Germline CDR1 KGHSH, CDR2 LQKENI. The V end was cut by 1 base, the J end by 4 bases, with 13 bases between. Full variable domain (outside the CDR3, taken from reference TRBV18 and TRBJ2-5): NAGVMQNPRHLVRRRGQEARLRCSPMKGHSHVYWYRQLPEEGLKFMVYLQKENIIDESGMPKERFSAEFPKEGPSILRIQQVVRGDSAAYFCASSPLGRGRETQYFGPGTRLLVL.